Sequencing of this T cell receptor (beta chain) was carried out in a study of blood T cell repertoires in COVID-19. Study-level information: Acute-phase and convalescent COVID-19 samples originated in the United States, Italy and Spain. From T cells, B-cell-depleted T cells, or PBMCs came the material, which was cDNA or gDNA.

Trimming removed 6 bases at V and 2 bases at J, with 15 bases between. The germline gives CDR1 MDHEN, CDR2 SYDVKM. This CDR3 has 15 residues. The authors' processing: The assay estimated nucleated cells by amplifying reference gene primers. TCRdb keeps only in-frame clones here, not all; method: immunoSEQ multiplex PCR. That table gives V, J and clone size, and the DNA gave D and trimming. The sample lists roughly 130,000 clones; 65% to 80% were seen once. The sample consisted of peripheral blood. The chain has TRBV28 and TRBJ2-3; tentative D call: TRBD2 (5 bases). The clonotype comes from a man aged 55 to 70 with acute or convalescent COVID-19. Written as DNA, the CDR3 is TGTGCCAGCAGCCTCTGGAGCGGTTACACAGATACGCAGTATTTT. This encodes CASSLWSGYTDTQYF.